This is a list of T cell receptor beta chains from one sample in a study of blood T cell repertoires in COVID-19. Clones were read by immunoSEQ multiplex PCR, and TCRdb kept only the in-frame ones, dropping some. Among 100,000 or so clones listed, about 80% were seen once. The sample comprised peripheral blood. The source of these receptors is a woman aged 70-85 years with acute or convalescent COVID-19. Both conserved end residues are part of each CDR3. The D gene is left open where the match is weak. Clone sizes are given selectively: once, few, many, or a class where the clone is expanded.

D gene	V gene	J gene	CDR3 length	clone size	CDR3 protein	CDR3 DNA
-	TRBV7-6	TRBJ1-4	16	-	CASSPAVGGGDEKLFF	TGTGCCAGCAGCCCCGCGGTAGGAGGGGGGGATGAAAAACTGTTTTTT
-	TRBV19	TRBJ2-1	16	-	CASKLSANSRINEQFF	TGTGCCAGTAAATTGTCAGCAAACAGTAGAATCAATGAGCAGTTCTTC
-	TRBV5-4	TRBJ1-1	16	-	CASSSWTRAADTEAFF	TGTGCCAGCAGCTCCTGGACGCGGGCCGCGGACACTGAAGCTTTCTTT
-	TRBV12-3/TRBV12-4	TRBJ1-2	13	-	CASSSEGNYGYTF	TGTGCCAGCAGTTCGGAGGGCAACTATGGCTACACCTTC
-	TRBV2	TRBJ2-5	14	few	CASSGGNRVETQYF	TGTGCCAGCAGTGGAGGGAACAGGGTTGAGACCCAGTACTTC
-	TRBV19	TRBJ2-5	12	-	CASSMAGETQYF	TGTGCCAGTAGTATGGCGGGGGAGACCCAGTACTTC
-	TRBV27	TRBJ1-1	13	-	CASGRTENTEAFF	TGTGCCAGCGGCCGGACAGAGAACACTGAAGCTTTCTTT
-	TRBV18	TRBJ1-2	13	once	CASSPRREDGYTF	TGTGCCAGCTCACCCCGCAGGGAAGATGGCTACACCTTC
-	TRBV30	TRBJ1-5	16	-	CALREGGHAGLRPQHF	TGTGCCCTTAGGGAGGGGGGGCATGCCGGATTGCGGCCCCAGCATTTT
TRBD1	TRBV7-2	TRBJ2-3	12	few	CASSLDRDTQYF	TGTGCCAGCAGCTTGGACAGGGACACGCAGTATTTT
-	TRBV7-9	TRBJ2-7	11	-	CASSVQYEQYF	TGTGCCAGCAGCGTTCAGTATGAGCAGTACTTC
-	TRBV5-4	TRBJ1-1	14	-	CASSLGSGNTEAFF	TGTGCCAGCAGCTTGGGTTCGGGGAACACTGAAGCTTTCTTT
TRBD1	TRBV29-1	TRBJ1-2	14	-	CSVSQGAGDYGYTF	TGCAGCGTTAGTCAGGGGGCCGGGGACTATGGCTACACCTTC
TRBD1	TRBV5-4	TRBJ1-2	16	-	CASTLLGDRGSYGYTF	TGTGCCAGCACCCTACTCGGGGACAGGGGCTCCTATGGCTACACCTTC
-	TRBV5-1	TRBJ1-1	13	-	CASSAQGGSEAFF	TGCGCCAGCAGCGCTCAGGGAGGATCTGAAGCTTTCTTT
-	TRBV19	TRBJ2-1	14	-	CASSLGGDYNEQFF	TGTGCCAGTAGCCTGGGCGGGGATTACAATGAGCAGTTCTTC
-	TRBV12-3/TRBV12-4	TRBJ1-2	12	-	CASSLLQGGYTF	TGTGCCAGCAGTTTGTTGCAGGGTGGCTACACCTTC
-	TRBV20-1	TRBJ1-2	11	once	CSARRGGGYTF	TGCAGTGCTAGAAGGGGAGGTGGCTACACCTTC
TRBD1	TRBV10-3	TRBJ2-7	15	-	CAISETGQGAYEQYF	TGTGCCATCAGTGAGACGGGACAGGGGGCTTACGAGCAGTACTTC
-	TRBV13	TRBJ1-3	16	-	CASSLAGGLSGNTIYF	TGTGCCAGCAGCTTAGCCGGGGGGCTCTCTGGAAACACCATATATTTT
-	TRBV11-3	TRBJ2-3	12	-	CASSPLQGTQYF	TGTGCCAGCAGCCCTCTACAGGGTACGCAGTATTTT
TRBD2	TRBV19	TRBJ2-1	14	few	CASSIGGTSNEQFF	TGTGCCAGTAGTATTGGCGGGACTAGCAATGAGCAGTTCTTC
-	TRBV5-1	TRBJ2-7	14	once	CASSRGTFPYEQYF	TGCGCCAGCAGTAGAGGGACATTTCCCTACGAGCAGTACTTC
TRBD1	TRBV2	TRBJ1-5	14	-	CATRQGISNQPQHF	TGTGCCACCAGACAGGGGATTAGCAATCAGCCCCAGCATTTT
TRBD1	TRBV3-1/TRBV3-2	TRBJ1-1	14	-	CASSPGQVNTEAFF	TGTGCCAGCAGCCCTGGACAGGTGAACACTGAAGCTTTCTTT
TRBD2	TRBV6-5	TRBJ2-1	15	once	CASSQLAGGRNEQFF	TGTGCCAGCAGCCAGCTAGCGGGGGGGCGCAATGAGCAGTTCTTC
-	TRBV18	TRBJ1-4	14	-	CASSPSATNEKLFF	TGTGCCAGCTCACCGAGTGCAACTAATGAAAAACTGTTTTTT
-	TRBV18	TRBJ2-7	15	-	CASSPKTGGPYEQYF	TGTGCCAGCTCACCGAAGACTGGAGGCCCCTACGAGCAGTACTTC
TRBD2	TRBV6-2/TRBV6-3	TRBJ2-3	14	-	CASSLAGAGDTQYF	TGTGCCAGCAGTCTAGCGGGGGCGGGGGATACGCAGTATTTT
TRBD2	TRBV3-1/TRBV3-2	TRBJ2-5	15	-	CASSDVSGDEETQYF	TGTGCCAGCAGCGACGTTAGCGGGGATGAAGAGACCCAGTACTTC
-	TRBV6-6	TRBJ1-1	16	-	CASSYSKNSLNTEAFF	TGTGCCAGCAGTTACTCGAAAAATAGCCTCAACACTGAAGCTTTCTTT
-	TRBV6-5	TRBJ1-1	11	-	CASTLYTEAFF	TGTGCCAGCACTTTGTACACTGAAGCTTTCTTT